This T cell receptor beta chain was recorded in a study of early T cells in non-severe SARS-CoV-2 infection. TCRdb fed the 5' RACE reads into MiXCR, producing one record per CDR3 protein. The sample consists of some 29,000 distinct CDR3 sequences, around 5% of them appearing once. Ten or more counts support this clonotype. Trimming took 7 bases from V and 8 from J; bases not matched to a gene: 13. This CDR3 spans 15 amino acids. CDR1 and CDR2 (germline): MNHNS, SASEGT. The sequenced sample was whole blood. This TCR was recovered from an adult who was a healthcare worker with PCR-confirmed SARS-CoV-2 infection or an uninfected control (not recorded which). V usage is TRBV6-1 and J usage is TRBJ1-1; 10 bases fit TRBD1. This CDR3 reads CASTTGQGGTLEAFF. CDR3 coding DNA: TGTGCCAGCACCACAGGACAGGGGGGCACACTGGAAGCTTTCTTT.